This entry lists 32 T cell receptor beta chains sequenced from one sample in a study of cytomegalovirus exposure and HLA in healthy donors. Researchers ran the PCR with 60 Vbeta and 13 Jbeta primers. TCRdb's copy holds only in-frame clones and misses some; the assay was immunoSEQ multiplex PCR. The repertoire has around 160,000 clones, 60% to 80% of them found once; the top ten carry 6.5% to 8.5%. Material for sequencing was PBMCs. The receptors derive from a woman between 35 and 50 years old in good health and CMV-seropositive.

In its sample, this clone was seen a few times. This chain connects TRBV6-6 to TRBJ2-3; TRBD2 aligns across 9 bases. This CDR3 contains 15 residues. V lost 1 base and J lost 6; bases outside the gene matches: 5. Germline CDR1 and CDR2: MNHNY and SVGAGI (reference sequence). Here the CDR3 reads CASSYFVAGADTQYF. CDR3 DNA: TGTGCCAGCAGTTACTTTGTAGCGGGGGCGGATACGCAGTATTTT.

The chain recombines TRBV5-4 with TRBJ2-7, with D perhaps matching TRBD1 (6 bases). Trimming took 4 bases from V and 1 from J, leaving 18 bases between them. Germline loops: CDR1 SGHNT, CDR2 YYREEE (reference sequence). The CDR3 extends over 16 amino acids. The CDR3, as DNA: TGTGCCAGCAGCAAAGGAACAGGGTTGGGATCCTACGAGCAGTACTTC. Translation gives CASSKGTGLGSYEQYF.

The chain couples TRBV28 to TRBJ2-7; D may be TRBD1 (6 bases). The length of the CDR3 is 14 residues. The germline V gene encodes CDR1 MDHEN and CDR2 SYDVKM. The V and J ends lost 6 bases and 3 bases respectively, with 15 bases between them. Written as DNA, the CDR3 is TGTGCCAGCAGACCGACAGGCTCTGGCTACGAGCAGTACTTC. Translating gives CASRPTGSGYEQYF.

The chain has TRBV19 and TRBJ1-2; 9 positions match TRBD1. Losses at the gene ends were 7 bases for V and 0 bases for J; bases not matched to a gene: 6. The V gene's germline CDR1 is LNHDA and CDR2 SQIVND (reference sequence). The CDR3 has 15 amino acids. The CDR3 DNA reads TGTGCCAGTAATAAACAGGGGGCCACTAACTATGGCTACACCTTC. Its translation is CASNKQGATNYGYTF. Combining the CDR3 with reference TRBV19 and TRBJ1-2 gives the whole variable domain DGGITQSPKYLFRKEGQNVTLSCEQNLNHDAMYWYRQDPGQGLRLIYYSQIVNDFQKGDIAEGYSVSREKKESFPLTVTSAQKNPTAFYLCASNKQGATNYGYTFGSGTRLTVV.

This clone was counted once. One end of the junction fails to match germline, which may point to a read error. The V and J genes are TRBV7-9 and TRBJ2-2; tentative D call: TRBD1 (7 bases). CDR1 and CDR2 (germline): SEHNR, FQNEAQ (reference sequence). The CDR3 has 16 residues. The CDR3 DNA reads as TGTTCCAGCAGCTTAGGTGGAGGGGGCCTGGCCGGGGAGCTGTTTTTT. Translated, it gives CSSSLGGGGLAGELFF. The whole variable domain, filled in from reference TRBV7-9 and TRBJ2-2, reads DTGVSQNPRHKITKRGQNVTFRCDPISEHNRLYWYRQTLGQGPEFLTYFQNEAQLEKSRLLSDRFSAERPKGSFSTLEIQRTEQGDSAMYLCSSSLGGGGLAGELFFGEGSRLTVL.

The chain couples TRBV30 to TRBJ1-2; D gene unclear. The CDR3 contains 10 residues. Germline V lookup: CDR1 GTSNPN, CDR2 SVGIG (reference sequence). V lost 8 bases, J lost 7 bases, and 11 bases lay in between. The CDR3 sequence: CAAGGSGYTF. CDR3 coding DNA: TGTGCCGCCGGCGGAAGTGGCTACACCTTC.

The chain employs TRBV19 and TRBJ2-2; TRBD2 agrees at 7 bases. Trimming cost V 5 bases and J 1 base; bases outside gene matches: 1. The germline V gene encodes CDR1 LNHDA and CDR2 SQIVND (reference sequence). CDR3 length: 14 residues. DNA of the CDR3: TGTGCCAGTAGTTTAGCGGGGAACACCGGGGAGCTGTTTTTT. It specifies CASSLAGNTGELFF.

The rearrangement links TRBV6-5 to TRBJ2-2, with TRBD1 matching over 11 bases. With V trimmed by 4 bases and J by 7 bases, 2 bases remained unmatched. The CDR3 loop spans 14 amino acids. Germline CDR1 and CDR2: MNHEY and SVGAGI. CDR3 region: CASSWTGGFGELFF. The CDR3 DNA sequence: TGTGCCAGCAGTTGGACAGGGGGCTTCGGGGAGCTGTTTTTT.

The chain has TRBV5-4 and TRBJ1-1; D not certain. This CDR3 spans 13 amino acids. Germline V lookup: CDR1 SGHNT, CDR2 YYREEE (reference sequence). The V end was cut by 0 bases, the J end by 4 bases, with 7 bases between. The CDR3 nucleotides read TGTGCCAGCAGCTTGGAACAATCCACTGAAGCTTTCTTT. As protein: CASSLEQSTEAFF.

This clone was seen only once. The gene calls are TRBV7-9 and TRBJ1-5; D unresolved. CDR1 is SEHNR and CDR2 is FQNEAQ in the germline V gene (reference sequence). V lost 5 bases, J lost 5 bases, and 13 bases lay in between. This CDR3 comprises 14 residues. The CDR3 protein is CASSQSNGDQPQHF. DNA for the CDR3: TGTGCCAGCAGCCAGTCAAACGGGGATCAGCCCCAGCATTTT.

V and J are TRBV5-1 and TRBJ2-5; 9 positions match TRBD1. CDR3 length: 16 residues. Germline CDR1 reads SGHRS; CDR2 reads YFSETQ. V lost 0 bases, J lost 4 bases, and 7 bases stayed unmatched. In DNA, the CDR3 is TGCGCCAGCAGCTTGGGGGGTCCGGGACAGGGAGAGACCCAGTACTTC. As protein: CASSLGGPGQGETQYF.

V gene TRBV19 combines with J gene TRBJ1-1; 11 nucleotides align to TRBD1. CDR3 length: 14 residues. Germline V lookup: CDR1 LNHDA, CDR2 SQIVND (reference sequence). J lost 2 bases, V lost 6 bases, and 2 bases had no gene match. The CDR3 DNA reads TGTGCCAGTAGCCGGACAGGGGGCAACACTGAAGCTTTCTTT. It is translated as CASSRTGGNTEAFF.

The CDR3 nucleotides are TGTGCCAGCAGCATAGGAGGGGGTGCAAACACCGGGGAGCTGTTTTTT. It specifies CASSIGGGANTGELFF. This chain links TRBV7-2 with TRBJ2-2, with D perhaps matching TRBD1 or TRBD2 (6 bases each). V lost 5 bases, J lost 2 bases, and 15 bases lay in between. Germline CDR1 reads SGHTA; CDR2 reads FQGNSA. The CDR3 consists of 16 residues. The variable domain in full, with the rest retrieved from reference TRBV7-2 and TRBJ2-2, is GAGVSQSPSNKVTEKGKDVELRCDPISGHTALYWYRQSLGQGLEFLIYFQGNSAPDKSGLPSDRFSAERTGGSVSTLTIQRTQQEDSAVYLCASSIGGGANTGELFFGEGSRLTVL.

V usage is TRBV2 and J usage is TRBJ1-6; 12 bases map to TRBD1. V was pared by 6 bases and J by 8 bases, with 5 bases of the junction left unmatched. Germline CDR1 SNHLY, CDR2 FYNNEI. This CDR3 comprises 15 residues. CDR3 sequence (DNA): TGTGCCAGCAGGGGACAGGGGGCGTTAGATTCACCCCTCCACTTT. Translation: CASRGQGALDSPLHF.

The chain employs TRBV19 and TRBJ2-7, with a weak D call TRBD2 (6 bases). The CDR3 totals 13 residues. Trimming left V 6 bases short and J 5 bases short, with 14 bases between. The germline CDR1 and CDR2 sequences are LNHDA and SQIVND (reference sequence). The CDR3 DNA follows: TGTGCCAGTAGGCCTAGCGTTACCAACGAGCAGTACTTC. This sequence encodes CASRPSVTNEQYF.

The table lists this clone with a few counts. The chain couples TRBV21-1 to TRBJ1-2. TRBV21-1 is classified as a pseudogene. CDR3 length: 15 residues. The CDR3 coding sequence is TGTGCCAGCAGCAAAGAAGAGGCCGGGAACTATGGCTACACCTTC. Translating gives CASSKEEAGNYGYTF.

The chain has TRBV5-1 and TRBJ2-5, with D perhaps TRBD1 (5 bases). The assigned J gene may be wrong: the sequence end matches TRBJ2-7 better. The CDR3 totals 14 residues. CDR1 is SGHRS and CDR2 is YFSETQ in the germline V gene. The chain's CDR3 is CASRKGQTTYEQYF. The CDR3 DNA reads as TGCGCCAGCAGAAAGGGGCAGACAACCTACGAGCAGTACTTC.

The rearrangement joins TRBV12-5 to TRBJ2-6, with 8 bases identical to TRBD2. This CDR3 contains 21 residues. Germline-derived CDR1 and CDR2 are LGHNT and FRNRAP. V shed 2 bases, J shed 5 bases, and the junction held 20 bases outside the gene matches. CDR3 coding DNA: TGTGCTAGTGGTTTGAGACTCTCAACCGGGGGGGAATTTAGGTGGGCCAACGTCCTGACTTTC. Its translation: CASGLRLSTGGEFRWANVLTF.

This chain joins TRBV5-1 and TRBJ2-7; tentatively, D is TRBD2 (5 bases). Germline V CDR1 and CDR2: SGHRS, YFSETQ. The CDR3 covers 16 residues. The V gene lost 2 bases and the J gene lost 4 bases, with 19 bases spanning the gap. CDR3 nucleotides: TGCGCCAGCAGCTTAGGCGGTGTTGGTCGGGATTACGAGCAGTACTTC. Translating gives CASSLGGVGRDYEQYF.

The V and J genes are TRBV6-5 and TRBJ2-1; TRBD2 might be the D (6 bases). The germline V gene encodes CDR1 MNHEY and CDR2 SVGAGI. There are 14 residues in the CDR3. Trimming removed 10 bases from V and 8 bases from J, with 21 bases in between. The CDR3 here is CATTAGLSFDEQFF. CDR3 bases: TGTGCCACGACGGCGGGACTCTCCTTCGATGAGCAGTTCTTC.

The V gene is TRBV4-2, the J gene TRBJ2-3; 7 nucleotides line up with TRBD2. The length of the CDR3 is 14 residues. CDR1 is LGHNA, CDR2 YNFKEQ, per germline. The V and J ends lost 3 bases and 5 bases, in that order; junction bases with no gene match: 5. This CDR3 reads CASSQIGGIDTQYF. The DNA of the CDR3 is TGTGCCAGCAGCCAGATCGGGGGGATAGATACGCAGTATTTT.

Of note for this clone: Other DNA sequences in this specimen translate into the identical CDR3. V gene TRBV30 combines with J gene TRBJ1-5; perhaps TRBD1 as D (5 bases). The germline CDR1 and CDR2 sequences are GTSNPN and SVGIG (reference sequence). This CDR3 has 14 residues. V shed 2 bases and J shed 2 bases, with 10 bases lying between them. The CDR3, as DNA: TGTGCCTGGAGTTACACGGGGGGCAATCAGCCCCAGCATTTT. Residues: CAWSYTGGNQPQHF.

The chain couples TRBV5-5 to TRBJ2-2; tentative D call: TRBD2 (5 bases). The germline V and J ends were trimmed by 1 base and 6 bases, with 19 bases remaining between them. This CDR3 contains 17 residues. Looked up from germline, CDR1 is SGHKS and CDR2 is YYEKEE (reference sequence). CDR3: CASSLLESGRWAGELFF. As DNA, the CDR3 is TGTGCCAGCAGCTTGTTGGAGAGTGGGAGATGGGCCGGGGAGCTGTTTTTT. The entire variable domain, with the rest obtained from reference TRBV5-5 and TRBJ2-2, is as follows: DAGVTQSPTHLIKTRGQQVTLRCSPISGHKSVSWYQQVLGQGPQFIFQYYEKEERGRGNFPDRFSARQFPNYSSELNVNALLLGDSALYLCASSLLESGRWAGELFFGEGSRLTVL.

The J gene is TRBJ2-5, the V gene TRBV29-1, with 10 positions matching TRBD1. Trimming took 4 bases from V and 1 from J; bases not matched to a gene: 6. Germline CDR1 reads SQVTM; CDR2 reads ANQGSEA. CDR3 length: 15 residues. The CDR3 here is CSVARTGGIQETQYF. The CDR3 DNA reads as TGCAGCGTTGCCAGGACAGGGGGGATCCAAGAGACCCAGTACTTC.

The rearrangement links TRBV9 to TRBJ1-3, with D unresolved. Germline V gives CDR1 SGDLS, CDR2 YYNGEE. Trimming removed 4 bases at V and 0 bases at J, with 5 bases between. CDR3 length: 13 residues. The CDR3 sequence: CASSTSSGNTIYF. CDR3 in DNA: TGTGCCAGCAGCACCAGCTCTGGAAACACCATATATTTT.

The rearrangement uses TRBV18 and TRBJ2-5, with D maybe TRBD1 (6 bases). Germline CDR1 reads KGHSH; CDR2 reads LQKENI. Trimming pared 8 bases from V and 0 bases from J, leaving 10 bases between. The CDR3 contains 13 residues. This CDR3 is CASSRTDQETQYF. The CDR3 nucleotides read TGTGCCAGCAGTCGGACAGACCAAGAGACCCAGTACTTC.

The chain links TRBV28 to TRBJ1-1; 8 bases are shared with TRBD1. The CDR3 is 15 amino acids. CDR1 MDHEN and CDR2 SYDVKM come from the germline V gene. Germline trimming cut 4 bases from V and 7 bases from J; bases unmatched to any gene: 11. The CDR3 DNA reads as TGTGCCAGCAGTTCCCCTAGGACAGGGAGAGGTGAAGCTTTCTTT. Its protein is CASSSPRTGRGEAFF.

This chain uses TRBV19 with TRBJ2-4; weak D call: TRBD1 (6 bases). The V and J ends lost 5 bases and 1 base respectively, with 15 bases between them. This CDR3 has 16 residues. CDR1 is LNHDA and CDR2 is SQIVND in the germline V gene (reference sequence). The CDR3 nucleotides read TGTGCCAGTAGTTTGACCGGGACAACTGCCAAAAACATTCAGTACTTC. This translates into CASSLTGTTAKNIQYF. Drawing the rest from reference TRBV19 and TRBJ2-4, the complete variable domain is DGGITQSPKYLFRKEGQNVTLSCEQNLNHDAMYWYRQDPGQGLRLIYYSQIVNDFQKGDIAEGYSVSREKKESFPLTVTSAQKNPTAFYLCASSLTGTTAKNIQYFGAGTRLSVL.

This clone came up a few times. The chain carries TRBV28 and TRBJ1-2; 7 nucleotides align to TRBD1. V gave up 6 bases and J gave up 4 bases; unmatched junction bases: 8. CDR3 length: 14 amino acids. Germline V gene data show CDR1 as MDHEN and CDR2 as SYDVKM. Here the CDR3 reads CASSSEDRRYGYTF. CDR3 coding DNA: TGTGCCAGCAGCTCCGAGGACAGGCGCTATGGCTACACCTTC.

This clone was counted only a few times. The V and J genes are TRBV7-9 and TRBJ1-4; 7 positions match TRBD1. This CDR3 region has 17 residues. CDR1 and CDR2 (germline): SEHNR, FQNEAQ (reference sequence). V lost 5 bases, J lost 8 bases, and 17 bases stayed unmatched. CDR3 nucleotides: TGTGCCAGCAGCCCCTTCTGGGGACAGTCCTCTGGGGAAAAACTGTTTTTT. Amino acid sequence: CASSPFWGQSSGEKLFF.

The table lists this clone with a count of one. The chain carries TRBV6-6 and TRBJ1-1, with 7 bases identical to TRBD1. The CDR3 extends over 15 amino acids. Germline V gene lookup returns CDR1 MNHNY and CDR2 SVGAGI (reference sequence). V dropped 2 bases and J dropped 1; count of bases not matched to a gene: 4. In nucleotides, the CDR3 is TGTGCCAGCAGTTACGAGAGACAGGGGAACACTGAAGCTTTCTTT. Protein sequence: CASSYERQGNTEAFF.

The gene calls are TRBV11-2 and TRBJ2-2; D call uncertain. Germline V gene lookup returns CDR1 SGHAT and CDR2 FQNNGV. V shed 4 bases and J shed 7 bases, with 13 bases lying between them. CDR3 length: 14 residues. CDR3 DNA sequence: TGTGCCAGCAGCTCCCCAGTTTGGTACGGGGAGCTGTTTTTT. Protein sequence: CASSSPVWYGELFF.